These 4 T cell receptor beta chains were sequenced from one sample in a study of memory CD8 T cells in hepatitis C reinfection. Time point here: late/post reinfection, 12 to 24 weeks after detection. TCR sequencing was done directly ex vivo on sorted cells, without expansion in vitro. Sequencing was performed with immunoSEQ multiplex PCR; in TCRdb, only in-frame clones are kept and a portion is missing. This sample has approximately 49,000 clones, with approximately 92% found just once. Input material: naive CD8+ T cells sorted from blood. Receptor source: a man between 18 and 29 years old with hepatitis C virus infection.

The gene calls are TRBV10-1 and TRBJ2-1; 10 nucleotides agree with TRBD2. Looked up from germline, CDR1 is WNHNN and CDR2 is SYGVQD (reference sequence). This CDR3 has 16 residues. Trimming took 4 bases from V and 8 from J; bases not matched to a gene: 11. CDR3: CASSGPGAGGRDEQFF. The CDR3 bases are TGCGCCAGCAGTGGGCCGGGAGCGGGGGGGAGAGATGAGCAGTTCTTC.

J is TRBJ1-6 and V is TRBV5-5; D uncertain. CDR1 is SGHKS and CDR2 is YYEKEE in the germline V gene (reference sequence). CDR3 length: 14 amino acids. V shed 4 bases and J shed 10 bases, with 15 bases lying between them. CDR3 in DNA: TGTGCCAGCAGCAGCGACTCTAGTGGCTCACCCCTCCACTTT. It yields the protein CASSSDSSGSPLHF.

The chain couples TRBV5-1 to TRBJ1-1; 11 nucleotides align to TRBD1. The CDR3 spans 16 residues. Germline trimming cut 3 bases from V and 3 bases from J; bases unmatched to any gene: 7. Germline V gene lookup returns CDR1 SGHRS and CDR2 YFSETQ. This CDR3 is CASSSGQGAWHTEAFF. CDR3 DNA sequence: TGCGCCAGCAGCTCAGGACAGGGGGCTTGGCACACTGAAGCTTTCTTT.

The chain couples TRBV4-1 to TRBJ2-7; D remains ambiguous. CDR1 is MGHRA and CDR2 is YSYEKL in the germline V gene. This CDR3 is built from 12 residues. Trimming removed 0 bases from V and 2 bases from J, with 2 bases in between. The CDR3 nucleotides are TGCGCCAGCAGCCAAGACACCTACGAGCAGTACTTC. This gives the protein CASSQDTYEQYF.